The T cell receptor (beta chain) described here comes from a study of cytomegalovirus exposure and HLA in healthy donors. Whole-study context: Early release data held tens of millions of unique TCRs from HLA-typed donors. Whole-study results and caveats: Listed as cytomegalovirus-associated were roughly 180 TCR beta chains. 16,951 TCR beta sequences were associated with HLA alleles at 0.05 false discovery rate in a later analysis.

PCR primers comprised 60 Vbeta and 13 Jbeta primers. TCRdb's table, derived via immunoSEQ multiplex PCR, lists solely in-frame clones and lacks some. The table records about 130,000 clones, roughly four fifths of them present only once. As concerns this clone: Antigen unknown.

The receptor's source is a woman between 45 and 60 years old in good health and CMV-seronegative. Sequenced: PBMCs.

Written as DNA, the CDR3 is TGTGCCATCAGGCATACAGGGGGCGGTGACACTGAAGCTTTCTTT. Its protein is CAIRHTGGGDTEAFF. The gene calls are TRBV10-3 and TRBJ1-1, with 9 positions matching TRBD1. CDR1 ENHRY and CDR2 SYGVKD come from the germline V gene. CDR3 length: 15 amino acids. The J segment lost 3 bases and the V segment lost 6 bases, leaving 8 bases of the junction unmatched.